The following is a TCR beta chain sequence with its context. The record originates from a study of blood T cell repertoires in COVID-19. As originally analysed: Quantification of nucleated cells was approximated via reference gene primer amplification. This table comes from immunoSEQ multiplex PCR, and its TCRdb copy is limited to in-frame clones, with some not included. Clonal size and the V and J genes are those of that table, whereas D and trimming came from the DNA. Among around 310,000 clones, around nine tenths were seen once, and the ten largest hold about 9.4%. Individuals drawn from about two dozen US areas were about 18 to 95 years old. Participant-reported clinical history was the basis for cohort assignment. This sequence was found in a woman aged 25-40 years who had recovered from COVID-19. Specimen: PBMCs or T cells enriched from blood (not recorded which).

CDR3 sequence (DNA): TGTGCCAGCAGTGAGGGGGGGAGACGGAGCTACGAGCAGTACTTC. It is translated as CASSEGGRRSYEQYF. The J gene is TRBJ2-7, the V gene TRBV25-1; 7 bases map to TRBD2. The CDR3 extends over 15 amino acids. Unmatched junction bases numbered 8, after V lost 3 bases and J lost 3 bases. Germline assignment: CDR1 MGHDK and CDR2 SYGVNS.